This TCR beta chain emerged from a study of T cells in Graves' hyperthyroidism and ophthalmopathy (dated by TCRdb to the late 2010s). At the level of the whole study: Peripheral blood was collected at initial diagnosis, before any treatment. TCR V-J signatures able to tell the groups apart were searched for in a discovery cohort of 100 patients, of whom more than 40 had Graves' ophthalmopathy and around 58 had stable Graves' hyperthyroidism. Prospective prediction of ophthalmopathy was tested in an independent validation cohort of 18 to 20 hyperthyroidism patients and roughly 16 patients who later progressed to ophthalmopathy. The 100 or so discovery patients were divided at random into training and test sets in a 7:3 ratio. The study also compared thyroid tissue and blood T-cell repertoires from about 6 Graves' hyperthyroidism patients. Once sampling was done, hyperthyroidism patients were given methimazole at a starting dose of 30 mg daily, whereas ophthalmopathy patients were given high-dose intravenous methylprednisolone. The paper reports TCR Vbeta CDR3 sequencing of over 120 peripheral blood samples: around 45 ophthalmopathy, approximately 74 hyperthyroidism and roughly 17 progressor patients. The full study reports these points: In validation, progression to ophthalmopathy was predicted by the model with 65% to 71% sensitivity and just over 72% specificity, a median of about 6.4 months before onset. Sample size was not statistically predetermined, and blinding of investigators to group allocation was not performed. Most expanded thyroid clonotypes (frequency above 0.001) were also found in blood, which suggests that blood repertoires may mirror thyroid immune responses. A 13 V-J signature model separated ophthalmopathy from stable hyperthyroidism, with roughly 88% sensitivity and 81.08% specificity in cross-validation and 80%/75% in testing.

A patient counted as having stable Graves' hyperthyroidism if no progression to ophthalmopathy occurred over 18 months of follow-up. Hyperthyroidism patients were aged 18 to 65 years and newly diagnosed, with disease duration of less than 2 months. Exclusion was applied to patients with uncontrolled infections, other autoimmune diseases, pregnancy or lactation. Diagnoses relied on clinical symptoms, serum thyroxine and TRAb, thyroid ultrasound and orbital computed tomography. Ficoll-Paque density gradient centrifugation was used to isolate PBMCs from approximately 11 ml of fresh peripheral blood. Total RNA was extracted with Trizol reagent, and quality was checked on an Agilent 2100 Bioanalyzer. V and J lose 5 bases and 7 bases, and a span of 12 bases separates them. As encoded in the germline V gene, CDR1 is ENHRY while CDR2 is SYGVKD. The CDR3 numbers 13 residues from cysteine through phenylalanine. Of the read, only the CDR3 DNA is kept; its 39 bases are in frame from base 1.

There are many counts of this clonotype. What antigen it recognizes has not been identified. Base qualities are not at hand, and no much larger clone is one base apart. Amplification of TCR beta CDR3 regions was carried out from RNA transcripts. A first-round RT-PCR of the TCR CDR3 used the HTBI primer set with the Qiagen OneStep RT-PCR kit. Libraries were constructed in a second round of multiplex PCR, after which size selection and purification were carried out. Libraries were sequenced paired-end with 100 bp reads on an Illumina HiSeq2000. For the original study's pipeline: SOAPnuke was used to process the raw data, throwing out any read that contained adapters or uncalled bases, had a mean Phred below 15, or lacked an exact constant-primer or identifier match. COPE v1.2.5 was used to merge high-quality paired reads, and clonotypes were defined as unique nucleotide sequences. MiTCR v1.1 was used to align the clonotypes against IMGT TRBV, TRBD and TRBJ reference segments. Only V-J combinations with frequency above 0.0001, covering about 99% of repertoires, were analysed. The TCS score was defined as F50 (clonal expansion) divided by E x V (chaos), with BLOSUM62-based TCRdist calculated between CDR3 peptides within each V-J. Welch's t-statistics and random forest reduced 500 to 550 V-J features to 10 to 15, which were used in a naive Bayes classifier (R e1071). The raw public reads went through TCRdb reprocessing: fastp at Q25, MiXCR clone calling, in-frame beta chains kept. CDR3 protein duplicates are merged, each entry listing the most common genes and DNA. Here the V and J calls rest on TCRdb's processing, not on the authors' analysis. The sample profile shows a few hundred thousand distinct CDR3 sequences; roughly 20% of them were found once. Around 27% of the sample rests with the top ten.

The rearrangement combines TRBV10-3 with TRBJ1-5; D gene: possibly TRBD1, on 6 matching bases. The sequenced sample consisted of blood. The receptor's source is a young man with Graves' hyperthyroidism. This receptor has the CDR3 CAISPGVEQPQHF. The nucleotide sequence is given as TGTGCCATCAGTCCAGGGGTCGAGCAGCCCCAGCATTTT.